This T cell receptor (beta chain) was identified in a study of control samples from healthy donors and cancer patients. This table comes from immunoSEQ multiplex PCR, and its TCRdb copy is limited to in-frame clones, with some not included. The sample includes approximately 130,000 clones, around 87% of them seen just once. The CDR3 has 13 residues. The germline V gene encodes CDR1 KGHDR and CDR2 SFDVKD. Trimming shortened V by 1 base and J by 4 bases, and 4 bases separated the two germline ends. The receptor comes from a man between 60 and 75 years old in good health. The V and J genes are TRBV24-1 and TRBJ2-1; D is unclear. The source material was blood. In DNA form, the CDR3 reads TGTGCCACCAGTGATTTCCCTTACAATGAGCAGTTCTTC. Residues: CATSDFPYNEQFF.